This TCR beta chain was found in a study of OX40 agonist ivuxolimab in advanced cancers. Study-wide background: The study treated patients with ivuxolimab, an agonistic anti-OX40 (CD134) antibody. At 0.01 to 10 mg/kg, ivuxolimab was administered intravenously to patients every 2 weeks.

Here immunoSEQ multiplex PCR was the method, and the copy in TCRdb shows in-frame clones only, minus some. The sample contains fewer than 20,000 clones, around 83% of which appear only once. The CDR3 covers 11 residues. V shed 0 bases and J shed 4 bases, with 2 bases lying between them. CDR1 is SGHNT and CDR2 is YYREEE in the germline V gene (reference sequence). This sample comprised CD4+ or CD8+ T cells sorted from blood, obtained in a trial of the OX40 agonist ivuxolimab. This TCR derives from an adult with an advanced solid tumor such as melanoma, head and neck, liver or kidney cancer. The chain recombines TRBV5-4 with TRBJ2-7; no reliable D call. In DNA, the CDR3 is TGTGCCAGCAGCTTGGTGTACGAGCAGTACTTC. It encodes CASSLVYEQYF. The full variable domain, with the rest looked up from reference TRBV5-4 and TRBJ2-7, is ETGVTQSPTHLIKTRGQQVTLRCSSQSGHNTVSWYQQALGQGPQFIFQYYREEENGRGNFPPRFSGLQFPNYSSELNVNALELDDSALYLCASSLVYEQYFGPGTRLTVT.